The 5 T cell receptor beta chains below were found in one sample sequenced in a study of Ad26.COV2.S vaccination and SARS-CoV-2 variants. Profiling relied on immunoSEQ multiplex PCR, and the TCRdb table lists in-frame clones only, not all of them. The sample consists of roughly 180,000 clones, 87% of them appearing once. The sample was peripheral blood, taken after recovery from COVID-19. The receptors here all came from a human donor who had recovered from COVID-19.

In the case of this clone: The same CDR3 also results from other DNA sequences found in this sample. The chain combines TRBV19 with TRBJ1-5; D may be TRBD1 (6 bases). V was pared by 9 bases and J by 2 bases, with 8 bases between. This CDR3 comprises 12 residues. CDR1 is LNHDA and CDR2 is SQIVND in the germline V gene (reference sequence). The CDR3 DNA follows: TGTGCCAGCCGACAGGGCAATCAGCCCCAGCATTTT. Encoded protein: CASRQGNQPQHF.

The gene calls are TRBV7-3 and TRBJ2-1, with TRBD2 identical over 12 bases. CDR3 size: 15 residues. Germline CDR1 reads SGHTA; CDR2 reads FQGTGA. Trimming at V came to 1 base and at J to 6 bases, leaving 1 base not matched to a gene. The CDR3 loop reads CASSLKLAGGNEQFF. CDR3 bases: TGTGCCAGCAGCTTAAAACTAGCGGGGGGCAATGAGCAGTTCTTC.

The chain combines TRBV14 with TRBJ2-7; 7 bases align to TRBD1. Trimming cost V 5 bases and J 6 bases; bases outside gene matches: 7. The V gene's germline CDR1 is SGHDN and CDR2 FVKESK. This CDR3 contains 13 residues. This CDR3 reads CASSVQGRGEQYF. CDR3 in DNA: TGTGCCAGCAGCGTACAGGGGAGAGGCGAGCAGTACTTC. The whole variable domain, remainder taken from reference TRBV14 and TRBJ2-7, is EAGVTQFPSHSVIEKGQTVTLRCDPISGHDNLYWYRRVMGKEIKFLLHFVKESKQDESGMPNNRFLAERTGGTYSTLKVQPAELEDSGVYFCASSVQGRGEQYFGPGTRLTVT.

The V call is TRBV10-3, the J call TRBJ2-7; D perhaps matches TRBD1 (8 bases). This CDR3 has 13 amino acids. Trimming took off 6 bases at V and 9 bases at J, with 18 bases between the two ends. The V gene's germline CDR1 is ENHRY and CDR2 SYGVKD. CDR3 sequence reads: CAISHGQGGGQYF. As DNA, the CDR3 is TGTGCCATCAGCCACGGACAGGGAGGGGGGCAGTACTTC.

V gene TRBV7-6 combines with J gene TRBJ1-2; 7 bases map to TRBD1. Germline CDR1 and CDR2: SGHVS and FNYEAQ. CDR3 size: 17 residues. Trimming at V came to 5 bases and at J to 4 bases, leaving 16 bases not matched to a gene. The chain's CDR3 is CASSLGTDQMGSYGYTF. DNA for the CDR3: TGTGCCAGCAGCCTAGGGACAGACCAGATGGGAAGCTATGGCTACACCTTC.